The next 14 T cell receptor beta chains were all read from a single sample in a study of blood T cells in healthy people across ages. The second PCR ran about 6 to 11 cycles with a sample-barcoded 5' primer and J-beta primers. MiXCR, run by TCRdb on the 5' RACE reads, gives a single entry per CDR3 protein. In the table there are under 700,000 distinct CDR3 sequences, around 24% of which are singletons. The same data also contributed to another study, on T cells of mothers and their children.

Input material: blood. The receptors here all came from a boy younger than 18 in good health.

The J gene is TRBJ1-2, the V gene TRBV28; D gene ambiguous. The germline V gene has CDR1 MDHEN and CDR2 SYDVKM. The CDR3 has 13 residues. The V gene lost 2 bases and the J gene lost 1 base, with 5 bases spanning the gap. The CDR3 coding sequence is TGTGCCAGCAGTTTAAAGATTAACTATGGCTACACCTTC. It specifies CASSLKINYGYTF.

The gene calls are TRBV11-3 and TRBJ2-3; D possibly corresponds to TRBD2 (5 bases). Deletions cut 4 bases from V and 7 bases from J, with 12 bases between. This CDR3 has 13 amino acids. Germline lookup yields CDR1 SGHNT and CDR2 YENEEA. CDR3 sequence reads: CASSSGSSNTQYF. Here the CDR3 DNA reads TGTGCCAGCAGCTCGGGATCCTCGAATACGCAGTATTTT.

This clonotype has just a few counts. V usage is TRBV4-1 and J usage is TRBJ2-1; 13 bases agree with TRBD2. CDR1 and CDR2 (germline): MGHRA, YSYEKL. Unmatched junction bases numbered 12, after V lost 0 bases and J lost 1 base. CDR3 size: 21 residues. The CDR3 nucleotides are TGCGCCAGCAGCCAAGATTGGCCACTAGCGGGAGGGCTCGGGTCCTACAATGAGCAGTTCTTC. This encodes CASSQDWPLAGGLGSYNEQFF.

This clonotype occurred many times. V is TRBV6-2 or TRBV6-3 and J is TRBJ2-1, with 9 bases fitting TRBD1. Germline CDR1 and CDR2: MNHEY and SVGEGT. Trimming removed 1 base from V and 6 bases from J; junction bases left unmatched: 4. CDR3 length: 15 residues. In DNA form, the CDR3 reads TGTGCCAGCAGTTACTTGGGACAGGGTCCCAATGAGCAGTTCTTC. Its protein is CASSYLGQGPNEQFF.

This clonotype was recorded a few times. The rearrangement uses TRBV13 and TRBJ2-7; 10 bases are a match to TRBD2. The CDR3 runs to 15 residues. The germline CDR1 and CDR2 sequences are PRHDT and FYEKMQ (reference sequence). With 4 bases clipped from V and 0 bases from J, the junction kept 3 bases outside the gene matches. The CDR3 loop reads CASSWGLASSYEQYF. As DNA, the CDR3 is TGTGCCAGCAGCTGGGGACTAGCGAGCTCCTACGAGCAGTACTTC.

The V gene is TRBV28, the J gene TRBJ1-5; no definite D call. V lost 6 bases to trimming and J lost 3 bases, with 15 bases between them. The V gene's germline CDR1 is MDHEN and CDR2 SYDVKM. The CDR3 spans 15 residues. The CDR3 coding sequence is TGTGCCAGCAGGACCTTCGTGGGCGTCAATCAGCCCCAGCATTTT. Translated, it gives CASRTFVGVNQPQHF. The variable domain in full, with the rest retrieved from reference TRBV28 and TRBJ1-5, is DVKVTQSSRYLVKRTGEKVFLECVQDMDHENMFWYRQDPGLGLRLIYFSYDVKMKEKGDIPEGYSVSREKKERFSLILESASTNQTSMYLCASRTFVGVNQPQHFGDGTRLSIL.

The rearrangement uses TRBV4-3 and TRBJ1-1; TRBD1 is a possible D gene (6 bases). V was shortened by 2 bases and J by 8 bases, with 12 bases between the two germline ends. This CDR3 comprises 13 residues. Per germline, CDR1 LGHNA and CDR2 YSLEER. The CDR3 bases are TGCGCCAGCAGCCAAAACCCCGGGACAGAAGCTTTCTTT. This encodes CASSQNPGTEAFF.

The gene calls are TRBV27 and TRBJ2-3; a weak D match, TRBD1 (6 bases). CDR3 length: 14 residues. Per the germline V gene, CDR1 is MNHEY and CDR2 is SMNVEV (reference sequence). V was cut by 4 bases and J by 5 bases, with 13 bases left in between. The CDR3 region has the DNA TGTGCCAGCAGTTCAGGGGCGGTTATAGATACGCAGTATTTT. It codes for CASSSGAVIDTQYF.

This clonotype was picked up a small number of times. The chain carries TRBV15 and TRBJ1-4; D might be TRBD1 (6 bases). CDR1 and CDR2 (germline): LNHNV, YYDKDF (reference sequence). Deletions cut 4 bases from V and 9 bases from J, with 21 bases between. This CDR3 is 16 amino acids long. The CDR3 nucleotides are TGTGCCACCAGCACCTTTCCGACAGGCGGGGTGAAAAAACTGTTTTTT. This codes for CATSTFPTGGVKKLFF.

The chain has TRBV29-1 and TRBJ2-7, with D possibly called TRBD1 or TRBD2 (6 bases each). The V gene lost 4 bases and the J gene lost 4 bases, with 14 bases spanning the gap. This CDR3 is 13 amino acids long. Per germline, CDR1 SQVTM and CDR2 ANQGSEA. The CDR3 region is CSVVGGAFYEQYF. In DNA, the CDR3 is TGCAGCGTTGTGGGGGGCGCTTTTTACGAGCAGTACTTC.

V and J are TRBV20-1 and TRBJ1-5, with unresolved D. The germline V gene has CDR1 DFQATT and CDR2 SNEGSKA (reference sequence). The CDR3 spans 14 residues. The V end lost 1 base, the J end lost 6 bases, and 13 bases lay between the germline ends. Written as DNA, the CDR3 is TGCAGTGCTAGAGGAGCCCCGGTAGGTCAGCCCCAGCATTTT. Its translation: CSARGAPVGQPQHF.

This clonotype was seen once. V gene TRBV3-1 combines with J gene TRBJ1-5; D is unresolved. Germline assignment: CDR1 LGHDT and CDR2 YNNKEL (reference sequence). The CDR3 covers 15 residues. V was pared by 4 bases and J by 0 bases, with 10 bases between. The CDR3: CASSPTENSNQPQHF. The DNA for the CDR3 is TGTGCCAGCAGCCCGACGGAAAATAGCAATCAGCCCCAGCATTTT. Using reference TRBV3-1 and TRBJ1-5 for the parts outside the CDR3, the full variable domain is DTAVSQTPKYLVTQMGNDKSIKCEQNLGHDTMYWYKQDSKKFLKIMFSYNNKELIINETVPNRFSPKSPDKAHLNLHINSLELGDSAVYFCASSPTENSNQPQHFGDGTRLSIL.

This rearrangement joins TRBV7-9 to TRBJ1-6; D gene uncertain. CDR1 SEHNR and CDR2 FQNEAQ come from the germline V gene (reference sequence). The ends were cut back, 5 bases at V and 6 bases at J, with 2 bases in the middle. The CDR3 runs to 11 residues. CDR3 DNA sequence: TGTGCCAGCAGCGTTAATTCACCCCTCCACTTT. It yields the protein CASSVNSPLHF.

This clonotype was recorded a few times. The chain is built from TRBV7-8 and TRBJ1-2; D is possibly TRBD1 (6 bases). The CDR3 consists of 15 residues. The V end was cut by 6 bases, the J end by 6 bases, with 20 bases between. The germline gives CDR1 SGHVS, CDR2 FQNEAQ. CDR3 in DNA: TGTGCCAGCAGTGATAAGGGGACACCAGCCCATGGCTACACCTTC. Translating gives CASSDKGTPAHGYTF.